This T cell receptor beta chain was identified in a study of OX40 agonist ivuxolimab in advanced cancers. TCRdb's copy holds only in-frame clones and misses some; the assay was immunoSEQ multiplex PCR. The sample yields roughly 80,000 clones, more than 85% seen once. V lost 5 bases to trimming and J lost 7 bases; unmatched junction nucleotides: 8. The length of the CDR3 is 13 residues. Germline lookup yields CDR1 SGHTA and CDR2 FQGNSA. The origin of this receptor is an adult with an advanced solid tumor such as melanoma, head and neck, liver or kidney cancer. The rearrangement links TRBV7-2 to TRBJ2-7, with TRBD1 matching 7 bases. The sequenced sample was CD4+ or CD8+ T cells sorted from blood, obtained in a trial of the OX40 agonist ivuxolimab. This CDR3 is CASSPKRGREQYF. The CDR3 DNA reads TGTGCCAGCAGCCCAAAAAGGGGGCGGGAGCAGTACTTC. The full variable domain, in which reference TRBV7-2 and TRBJ2-7 provide the parts outside the CDR3, is GAGVSQSPSNKVTEKGKDVELRCDPISGHTALYWYRQSLGQGLEFLIYFQGNSAPDKSGLPSDRFSAERTGGSVSTLTIQRTQQEDSAVYLCASSPKRGREQYFGPGTRLTVT.